This TCR beta chain came from a study of blood T cells in healthy people across ages. Broader study findings: Estimates of total diversity, which came from one million sequenced T cells, were considered to be underestimates. There were more naive CD4+ cells and higher diversity in long-lived donors than in aged donors. Across the age range, TCR beta diversity per million T cells fell in a roughly linear way.

Russia was home to the donors, healthy Caucasian individuals aged about 6 to 90. Notes on this clonotype: Its matching antigen is unknown.

Primed by a sample-barcoded 5' primer and a J-beta primer mix, a second PCR proceeded for roughly 7 to 12 cycles. Via MiXCR, TCRdb re-called the 5' RACE reads, giving one row per CDR3 protein. The sample has fewer than 2 million distinct CDR3 sequences; roughly two fifths are singletons. V lost 10 bases and J lost 1, with 7 bases in between. This CDR3 is 11 amino acids long. In germline, CDR1 is SGHVS, CDR2 FQNEAQ. The V gene is TRBV7-8, the J gene TRBJ2-5, with D unresolved. Sequencing was done on a sample of blood. The origin of this receptor is a human donor in good health. CDR3 sequence (DNA): TGTGCCATCGTTGTCCAAGAGACCCAGTACTTC. Its translation is CAIVVQETQYF.